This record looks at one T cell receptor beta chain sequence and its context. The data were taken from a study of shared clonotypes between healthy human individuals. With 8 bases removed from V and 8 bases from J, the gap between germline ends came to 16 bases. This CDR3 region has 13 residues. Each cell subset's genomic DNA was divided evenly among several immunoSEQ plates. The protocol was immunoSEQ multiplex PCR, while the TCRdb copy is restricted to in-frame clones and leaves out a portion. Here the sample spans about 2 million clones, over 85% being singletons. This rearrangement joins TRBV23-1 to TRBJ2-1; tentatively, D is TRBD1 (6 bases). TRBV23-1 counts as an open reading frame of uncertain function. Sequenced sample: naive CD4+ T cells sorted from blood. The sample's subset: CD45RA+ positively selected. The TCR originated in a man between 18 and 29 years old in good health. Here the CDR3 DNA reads TGCGCCAGCCCCCGAGGGGGATGGGATGAGCAGTTCTTC. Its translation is CASPRGGWDEQFF.